A single sample is the source of the 31 T cell receptor beta chains below, sequenced in a study of T cell responses to AZD1222 COVID-19 vaccine. The method was immunoSEQ multiplex PCR; TCRdb's version includes in-frame clones alone and lacks a portion of them. The sample has roughly 200,000 clones; roughly 94% are singletons. Sequencing was performed on peripheral blood, taken 28 days after the second dose of the MenACWY control vaccine. The receptors come from an adult who received the MenACWY meningococcal vaccine as a control.

The V and J genes are TRBV7-2 and TRBJ2-7, with TRBD2 matching over 8 bases. V dropped 4 bases and J dropped 5; count of bases not matched to a gene: 4. The germline V gene has CDR1 SGHTA and CDR2 FQGNSA. The CDR3 runs 13 residues. CDR3 protein: CASSYGRANEQYF. The CDR3 bases are TGTGCCAGCAGCTACGGGAGGGCCAACGAGCAGTACTTC.

V usage is TRBV30 and J usage is TRBJ1-1, with 8 bases aligning to TRBD1. The germline V gene encodes CDR1 GTSNPN and CDR2 SVGIG (reference sequence). The V segment lost 6 bases and the J segment 5 bases; nucleotides outside the gene matches: 5. The CDR3 is made up of 12 amino acids. The CDR3 nucleotides are TGTGCCTGCGGACAGGGCCAGACTGAAGCTTTCTTT. This gives the protein CACGQGQTEAFF. Using reference TRBV30 and TRBJ1-1 for the parts outside the CDR3, the full variable domain is SQTIHQWPATLVQPVGSPLSLECTVEGTSNPNLYWYRQAAGRGLQLLFYSVGIGQISSEVPQNLSASRPQDRQFILSSKKLLLSDSGFYLCACGQGQTEAFFGQGTRLTVV.

CDR3 residues: CAISEGEGKLFF. CDR3 DNA: TGTGCCATCAGTGAGGGGGAGGGAAAACTGTTTTTT. The genes are TRBV10-3 and TRBJ1-4; D remains unclear. V was pared by 2 bases and J by 10 bases, with 8 bases between. Germline loops: CDR1 ENHRY, CDR2 SYGVKD. The length of the CDR3 is 12 residues.

The chain has TRBV29-1 and TRBJ1-1; TRBD1 might be the D (6 bases). This CDR3 is built from 11 residues. Trimming shortened V by 7 bases and J by 3 bases, and 9 bases separated the two germline ends. Per germline, CDR1 SQVTM and CDR2 ANQGSEA. CDR3 in DNA: TGCAGCGCCCGACAGGACACTGAAGCTTTCTTT. Translating it yields CSARQDTEAFF.

The chain joins TRBV5-1 to TRBJ2-2; D not resolved. V shed 4 bases and J shed 11 bases, with 15 bases lying between them. Germline V gives CDR1 SGHRS, CDR2 YFSETQ. The CDR3 covers 13 residues. CDR3 sequence reads: CASSRNIGFELFF. The CDR3, as DNA: TGCGCCAGCAGCAGAAACATAGGGTTTGAGCTGTTTTTT. The full variable domain, completed using reference TRBV5-1 and TRBJ2-2, is KAGVTQTPRYLIKTRGQQVTLSCSPISGHRSVSWYQQTPGQGLQFLFEYFSETQRNKGNFPGRFSGRQFSNSRSEMNVSTLELGDSALYLCASSRNIGFELFFGEGSRLTVL.

The chain joins TRBV5-4 to TRBJ2-5, with D hard to call. The germline CDR1 and CDR2 sequences are SGHNT and YYREEE (reference sequence). V dropped 3 bases and J dropped 1 base, with 7 bases sitting between them. The CDR3 is 13 residues long. In DNA form, the CDR3 reads TGTGCCAGCAGCTCCAGACCCCAAGAGACCCAGTACTTC. Translated, it gives CASSSRPQETQYF.

V gene TRBV4-1 combines with J gene TRBJ1-6, with D possibly being TRBD1 (6 bases). Germline V gene data show CDR1 as MGHRA and CDR2 as YSYEKL. Deletions cut 1 base from V and 7 bases from J, with 14 bases between. The CDR3 covers 16 residues. Here the CDR3 DNA reads TGCGCCAGCAGCCAAGTGCAGGGGTTTTCCAATTCACCCCTCCACTTT. It specifies CASSQVQGFSNSPLHF.

This chain uses TRBV18 with TRBJ1-5, with D uncertain. Trimming pared 2 bases from V and 0 bases from J, leaving 17 bases between. Looked up from germline, CDR1 is KGHSH and CDR2 is LQKENI. The CDR3 runs to 18 residues. Here the CDR3 reads CASSPKQDPARSNQPQHF. As DNA, the CDR3 is TGTGCCAGCTCACCAAAGCAAGATCCGGCCCGTAGCAATCAGCCCCAGCATTTT.

The CDR3 protein is CASSPQGQRVNYGYTF. CDR3 sequence (DNA): TGTGCCAGCAGTCCCCAGGGACAGCGGGTAAACTATGGCTACACCTTC. The chain combines TRBV27 with TRBJ1-2, with 7 bases identical to TRBD1. This CDR3 has 16 residues. J was trimmed by 2 bases and V by 5 bases; bases with no gene match: 11. Germline V gene data show CDR1 as MNHEY and CDR2 as SMNVEV (reference sequence).

V and J are TRBV29-1 and TRBJ2-1; TRBD2 agrees at 11 bases. With V trimmed by 6 bases and J by 2 bases, 0 bases remained unmatched. The V gene's germline CDR1 is SQVTM and CDR2 ANQGSEA. The CDR3 runs 13 residues. The CDR3 nucleotides read TGCAGCGTGACTAGCGGGGCCTACAATGAGCAGTTCTTC. Its translation: CSVTSGAYNEQFF.

The chain couples TRBV27 to TRBJ2-1; 9 positions agree with TRBD2. The CDR3 covers 13 residues. After removal of 5 bases from V and 6 bases from J, the junction contained 2 bases not matched to a gene. The V gene's germline CDR1 is MNHEY and CDR2 SMNVEV (reference sequence). The CDR3 DNA follows: TGTGCCAGCAGTAGGCGGGAGGGCAATGAGCAGTTCTTC. It encodes CASSRREGNEQFF.

On this clone: The sample carries other DNA sequences with the same CDR3. The chain couples TRBV5-4 to TRBJ2-3; D remains unclear. V was pared by 0 bases and J by 1 base, with 9 bases between. In germline, CDR1 is SGHNT, CDR2 YYREEE (reference sequence). CDR3 length equals 15 residues. The CDR3 bases are TGTGCCAGCAGCTTGGAAGGGATGGGCACAGATACGCAGTATTTT. Translated, it gives CASSLEGMGTDTQYF.

The V call is TRBV6-5, the J call TRBJ2-7; 11 bases are a match to TRBD2. J gave up 1 base and V 5 bases, and 4 bases lay outside the gene matches. This CDR3 is built from 15 residues. Germline CDR1 reads MNHEY; CDR2 reads SVGAGI. The CDR3 reads CASSTTSGSSYEQYF. The CDR3 nucleotides are TGTGCCAGCAGTACCACTAGCGGGAGTTCCTACGAGCAGTACTTC.

The count of this clone is one. This rearrangement joins TRBV4-1 to TRBJ2-4; D might be TRBD1 (5 bases). CDR1 MGHRA and CDR2 YSYEKL come from the germline V gene. The CDR3 is made up of 17 amino acids. Trimming left V 1 base short and J 1 base short, with 14 bases between. CDR3 protein: CASSQGPGPGAKNIQYF. CDR3 bases: TGCGCCAGCAGCCAAGGGCCAGGGCCCGGGGCCAAAAACATTCAGTACTTC.

The chain recombines TRBV9 with TRBJ2-2; D might be TRBD2 (6 bases). CDR1 SGDLS and CDR2 YYNGEE come from the germline V gene. This CDR3 contains 17 residues. Trimming removed 3 bases at V and 0 bases at J, with 15 bases between. The CDR3 region is CASSASAGRTNTGELFF. The CDR3 nucleotides are TGTGCCAGCAGCGCATCCGCGGGACGAACGAACACCGGGGAGCTGTTTTTT. Based on the CDR3 plus reference TRBV9 and TRBJ2-2, the full variable domain is DSGVTQTPKHLITATGQRVTLRCSPRSGDLSVYWYQQSLDQGLQFLIQYYNGEERAKGNILERFSAQQFPDLHSELNLSSLELGDSALYFCASSASAGRTNTGELFFGEGSRLTVL.

The genes are TRBV6-5 and TRBJ2-7; 10 nucleotides line up with TRBD1. Looked up from germline, CDR1 is MNHEY and CDR2 is SVGAGI. After removal of 5 bases from V and 6 bases from J, the junction contained 10 bases not matched to a gene. There are 15 residues in the CDR3. CDR3 sequence: CASSKLGGDRGEQYF. The CDR3 nucleotides are TGTGCCAGCAGTAAGTTAGGGGGGGACAGGGGCGAGCAGTACTTC.

This clone was counted between two and nine times. This rearrangement joins TRBV5-1 to TRBJ1-2, with TRBD1 matching over 8 bases. V shed 4 bases, J shed 5 bases, and the junction held 7 bases outside the gene matches. The length of the CDR3 is 14 residues. Germline loops: CDR1 SGHRS, CDR2 YFSETQ. The CDR3 sequence: CASSGTRTGYGYTF. The CDR3 DNA reads as TGCGCCAGCAGCGGCACGAGGACAGGGTATGGCTACACCTTC.

V usage is TRBV30 and J usage is TRBJ1-4, with D perhaps TRBD1 (5 bases). V shed 8 bases and J shed 2 bases, with 18 bases lying between them. The CDR3 runs 15 residues. The germline CDR1 and CDR2 sequences are GTSNPN and SVGIG (reference sequence). CDR3 in DNA: TGTGCCGGGACCTCTGGCGGGTCGACTAATGAAAAACTGTTTTTT. It codes for CAGTSGGSTNEKLFF. Based on the CDR3 plus reference TRBV30 and TRBJ1-4, the full variable domain is SQTIHQWPATLVQPVGSPLSLECTVEGTSNPNLYWYRQAAGRGLQLLFYSVGIGQISSEVPQNLSASRPQDRQFILSSKKLLLSDSGFYLCAGTSGGSTNEKLFFGSGTQLSVL.

This chain links TRBV28 with TRBJ2-7, with D uncertain. Trimming stripped 6 bases from V and 0 bases from J, with 12 bases between. From germline, CDR1 is MDHEN and CDR2 SYDVKM. The CDR3 consists of 14 residues. CDR3 in amino acids: CASSGPRFSYEQYF. In nucleotides, the CDR3 is TGTGCCAGCAGCGGCCCCAGGTTCTCCTACGAGCAGTACTTC. The variable domain in full, with the rest retrieved from reference TRBV28 and TRBJ2-7, is DVKVTQSSRYLVKRTGEKVFLECVQDMDHENMFWYRQDPGLGLRLIYFSYDVKMKEKGDIPEGYSVSREKKERFSLILESASTNQTSMYLCASSGPRFSYEQYFGPGTRLTVT.

CDR3: CASSVGTGGAEGQPLHF. CDR3 in DNA: TGTGCCAGCAGCGTGGGGACAGGGGGCGCGGAGGGCCAACCCCTCCACTTT. The V and J genes are TRBV9 and TRBJ1-6; 12 nucleotides match TRBD1. J gave up 12 bases and V 2 bases, and 12 bases lay outside the gene matches. In germline, CDR1 is SGDLS, CDR2 YYNGEE. There are 17 residues in the CDR3.

The V gene is TRBV19, the J gene TRBJ2-1; 7 bases fit TRBD1. The CDR3 covers 16 residues. Germline loops: CDR1 LNHDA, CDR2 SQIVND (reference sequence). V lost 5 bases, J lost 9 bases, and 16 bases stayed unmatched. CDR3 in DNA: TGTGCCAGTAGTGTCACAGGGGTCGGACATGGTAGTGAGCAGTTCTTC. Translating gives CASSVTGVGHGSEQFF.

The V call is TRBV9, the J call TRBJ2-7, with D possibly matching TRBD2 (5 bases). V lost 0 bases to trimming and J lost 5 bases, with 12 bases between them. The CDR3 is 14 amino acids. Germline CDR1 SGDLS, CDR2 YYNGEE. This CDR3 is CASSVDLVEDEQYF. CDR3 in DNA: TGTGCCAGCAGCGTAGATTTAGTGGAGGACGAGCAGTACTTC.

The V and J genes are TRBV5-1 and TRBJ1-1; weak D call: TRBD1 (6 bases). This CDR3 has 15 residues. Germline loops: CDR1 SGHRS, CDR2 YFSETQ. Trimming stripped 4 bases from V and 6 bases from J, with 19 bases between. CDR3: CASSRGGRELPEAFF. The CDR3, as DNA: TGCGCCAGCAGCCGAGGGGGACGGGAACTACCTGAAGCTTTCTTT.

The V gene is TRBV3-1 (or the pseudogene TRBV3-2), the J gene TRBJ1-1; D may be TRBD1 (6 bases). This CDR3 spans 13 amino acids. V shed 2 bases and J shed 11 bases, with 15 bases lying between them. Looked up from germline, CDR1 is LGHDT and CDR2 is YNNKEL (reference sequence). The CDR3 reads CASSQKVGAGAFF. CDR3 sequence (DNA): TGTGCCAGCAGCCAAAAGGTGGGGGCAGGGGCTTTCTTT.

V gene TRBV9 combines with J gene TRBJ2-2; 8 positions agree with TRBD1. V was pared by 2 bases and J by 6 bases, with 6 bases of the junction left unmatched. Germline V lookup: CDR1 SGDLS, CDR2 YYNGEE. This CDR3 is 15 amino acids long. CDR3 in amino acids: CASSVTSGGPGELFF. The CDR3, as DNA: TGTGCCAGCAGCGTTACTTCAGGGGGCCCCGGGGAGCTGTTTTTT. Variable domain in full (rest from reference TRBV9 and TRBJ2-2): DSGVTQTPKHLITATGQRVTLRCSPRSGDLSVYWYQQSLDQGLQFLIQYYNGEERAKGNILERFSAQQFPDLHSELNLSSLELGDSALYFCASSVTSGGPGELFFGEGSRLTVL.

The chain is built from TRBV6-5 and TRBJ1-1; D call uncertain. Germline CDR1 reads MNHEY; CDR2 reads SVGAGI. The ends were cut back, 4 bases at V and 6 bases at J, with 15 bases in the middle. CDR3 length equals 14 residues. The CDR3 sequence is CASSSIGGSAEAFF. The CDR3 DNA reads TGTGCCAGCAGTTCAATCGGAGGGTCAGCTGAAGCTTTCTTT.

The CDR3 reads CASSTGLVYNEQFF. The CDR3 bases are TGTGCCAGCAGTACGGGACTCGTCTACAATGAGCAGTTCTTC. The V call is TRBV28, the J call TRBJ2-1; D is perhaps TRBD2 (6 bases). From germline, CDR1 is MDHEN and CDR2 SYDVKM. The V end was cut by 5 bases, the J end by 3 bases, with 11 bases between. The CDR3 totals 14 residues.

This clone was detected once. The V and J genes are TRBV5-5 and TRBJ1-1, with unresolved D. The CDR3 covers 14 residues. The ends were cut back, 4 bases at V and 0 bases at J, with 10 bases in the middle. The germline gives CDR1 SGHKS, CDR2 YYEKEE (reference sequence). The CDR3 region has the DNA TGTGCCAGCAGCGGGGTGTCGGTGAACACTGAAGCTTTCTTT. Translation gives CASSGVSVNTEAFF.

This chain links TRBV5-6 with TRBJ2-7; 7 bases fit TRBD1. Germline CDR1 reads SGHDT; CDR2 reads YYEEEE. The CDR3 has 13 residues. V gave up 3 bases and J gave up 6 bases; unmatched junction bases: 6. The CDR3 loop is CASSWGRTGEQYF. CDR3 sequence (DNA): TGTGCCAGCAGCTGGGGCCGGACAGGCGAGCAGTACTTC. Full variable domain (rest looked up from reference TRBV5-6 and TRBJ2-7): DAGVTQSPTHLIKTRGQQVTLRCSPKSGHDTVSWYQQALGQGPQFIFQYYEEEERQRGNFPDRFSGHQFPNYSSELNVNALLLGDSALYLCASSWGRTGEQYFGPGTRLTVT.

This clone has just one count. This chain links TRBV27 with TRBJ2-5; possible D gene TRBD1, 6 bases. The CDR3 totals 14 residues. V was clipped by 5 bases and J by 0 bases, with 10 bases between them. Germline values: CDR1 MNHEY, CDR2 SMNVEV (reference sequence). CDR3 in amino acids: CASSLTGYQETQYF. CDR3 nucleotides: TGTGCCAGCAGTCTGACAGGTTACCAAGAGACCCAGTACTTC.

The chain is built from TRBV7-9 and TRBJ1-5; D gene ambiguous. The CDR3 runs to 13 residues. Per the germline V gene, CDR1 is SEHNR and CDR2 is FQNEAQ (reference sequence). The V end lost 1 base, the J end lost 7 bases, and 8 bases lay between the germline ends. CDR3 nucleotides: TGTGCCAGCAGCTTAGTTGGGCGGCAGCCCCAGCATTTT. Protein sequence: CASSLVGRQPQHF.